The T cell receptor (beta chain) under discussion was sequenced for a study of graft-versus-host responses after intestinal transplantation. Turning to the study itself: Every transplant recipient was induced with anti-thymocyte globulin, then maintained on tacrolimus and steroids for 2 to 3 years.

Turning to this clone: Its antigen remains unknown.

Method: immunoSEQ multiplex PCR; TCRdb's copy keeps in-frame clones and lacks some. The sample has more than 85,000 clones; 82% are singletons. CDR3 size: 12 residues. Trimming removed 5 bases at V and 2 bases at J, with 10 bases between. CDR1 and CDR2 from the germline V gene are SQVTM and ANQGSEA. The study, taken as a whole, reports: Peak levels of circulating GvH clones tracked with early post-transplant HvG declines. Recipient marrow harbored GvH clones, some of which surfaced first in ileum or blood. High graft-versus-host to host-versus-graft clonal ratios were found in allografts of patients who had graft-donor T cell macrochimerism.

This receptor was taken from a human donor who received an intestinal transplant. The chain links TRBV29-1 to TRBJ2-7; D perhaps matches TRBD2 (5 bases). The sequenced sample was unstimulated CD4+ T cells sorted from spleen or lymph node cells, obtained before intestinal transplant. CDR3 protein: CSVSGAPYEQYF. In DNA form, the CDR3 reads TGCAGCGTTAGCGGAGCCCCCTACGAGCAGTACTTC.